These 24 T cell receptor beta chains share one sample of origin, sequenced in a study of blood T cell repertoires in COVID-19. The table came from immunoSEQ multiplex PCR; TCRdb's copy has only in-frame clones and leaves some out. The table has roughly 76,000 clones, about nine tenths seen once. Sequencing was done on a sample of peripheral blood. Receptors were obtained from a young woman with acute or convalescent COVID-19.

The V call is TRBV25-1, the J call TRBJ1-2, with D possibly being TRBD1 (6 bases). The length of the CDR3 is 13 residues. The V gene's germline CDR1 is MGHDK and CDR2 SYGVNS. Trimming took off 3 bases at V and 9 bases at J, with 14 bases between the two ends. CDR3 amino acids: CASSDPRGSRYTF. CDR3 DNA: TGTGCCAGCAGTGATCCAAGGGGGAGCCGCTACACCTTC.

The J gene is TRBJ2-7, the V gene TRBV2; TRBD2 matches 15 bases. The V gene's germline CDR1 is SNHLY and CDR2 FYNNEI. CDR3 length equals 16 residues. The junction had 4 bases not matched to a gene; V was cut back by 1 base and J by 6 bases. This CDR3 is CASSEDGTSGRPEQYF. The CDR3 nucleotides read TGTGCCAGCAGTGAAGATGGGACTAGCGGGAGGCCCGAGCAGTACTTC.

The chain has TRBV29-1 and TRBJ2-7; D unclear. This CDR3 has 12 amino acids. The germline CDR1 and CDR2 sequences are SQVTM and ANQGSEA. Trimming stripped 4 bases from V and 0 bases from J, with 7 bases between. CDR3 in DNA: TGCAGCGTTGGCTATAACTCCTACGAGCAGTACTTC. It encodes CSVGYNSYEQYF.

This clone was detected a few times. The chain has TRBV7-8 and TRBJ2-2; D unresolved. The CDR3 loop spans 15 amino acids. V gave up 1 base and J gave up 0 bases, with 6 bases separating them. Germline values: CDR1 SGHVS, CDR2 FQNEAQ. As DNA, the CDR3 is TGTGCCAGCAGCTTAGTTTCTGCGAACACCGGGGAGCTGTTTTTT. This translates into CASSLVSANTGELFF.

This sequence joins TRBV7-9 and TRBJ2-7; 10 bases map to TRBD1. The germline CDR1 and CDR2 sequences are SEHNR and FQNEAQ (reference sequence). The CDR3 runs 15 residues. J was trimmed by 2 bases and V by 5 bases; bases with no gene match: 6. The chain's CDR3 is CASSTRTGGTYEQYF. CDR3 in DNA: TGTGCCAGCAGCACTCGGACAGGGGGAACCTACGAGCAGTACTTC.

The rearrangement links TRBV9 to TRBJ2-3, with 7 bases aligning to TRBD2. The germline gives CDR1 SGDLS, CDR2 YYNGEE. The CDR3 has 15 amino acids. V gave up 1 base and J gave up 6 bases; unmatched junction bases: 8. The CDR3 here is CASSVTSESRDTQYF. The CDR3 DNA sequence: TGTGCCAGCAGCGTAACTAGCGAGAGTAGGGATACGCAGTATTTT. Full variable domain (outside the CDR3, taken from reference TRBV9 and TRBJ2-3): DSGVTQTPKHLITATGQRVTLRCSPRSGDLSVYWYQQSLDQGLQFLIQYYNGEERAKGNILERFSAQQFPDLHSELNLSSLELGDSALYFCASSVTSESRDTQYFGPGTRLTVL.

The chain combines TRBV2 with TRBJ2-1; TRBD1 agrees at 9 bases. Unmatched junction bases numbered 3, after V lost 5 bases and J lost 4 bases. CDR1 is SNHLY and CDR2 is FYNNEI in the germline V gene. This CDR3 spans 14 amino acids. CDR3 coding DNA: TGTGCCAGCAGTCAGGGACAGGGTTACAATGAGCAGTTCTTC. Its protein product is CASSQGQGYNEQFF.

The chain combines TRBV10-1 with TRBJ1-1, with D possibly matching TRBD1 (5 bases). Per germline, CDR1 WNHNN and CDR2 SYGVQD (reference sequence). With 6 bases removed from V and 3 bases from J, the gap between germline ends came to 11 bases. There are 13 residues in the CDR3. The CDR3 bases are TGCGCCAGCAGCCTAGGGGCGGACACTGAAGCTTTCTTT. The encoded protein is CASSLGADTEAFF.

A single count supports this clone. V is TRBV6-1 and J is TRBJ1-2, with 9 bases that match TRBD1. Germline trimming cut 3 bases from V and 5 bases from J; bases unmatched to any gene: 4. The CDR3 consists of 14 residues. Germline V lookup: CDR1 MNHNS, CDR2 SASEGT. The DNA for the CDR3 is TGTGCCAGCAGTGACCCGGGACAGGGATATGGCTACACCTTC. Translation: CASSDPGQGYGYTF.

The chain uses TRBV28 and TRBJ1-4; TRBD1 matches 8 bases. V lost 8 bases and J lost 5; bases outside the gene matches: 4. Germline CDR1 reads MDHEN; CDR2 reads SYDVKM. CDR3 length: 13 amino acids. This CDR3 is CASLDRANEKLFF. As DNA, the CDR3 is TGTGCCAGCTTGGACAGGGCAAATGAAAAACTGTTTTTT.

The rearrangement links TRBV12-3 or TRBV12-4 to TRBJ1-2, with a tentative D call TRBD1 (5 bases). V lost 6 bases and J lost 3, with 11 bases in between. The CDR3 extends over 13 amino acids. For the CDR3, the DNA is TGTGCCAGCAGCGAAGGGGTTGACTATGGCTACACCTTC. Protein sequence: CASSEGVDYGYTF.

V is TRBV21-1 and J is TRBJ1-5. TRBV21-1 is a documented pseudogene. The CDR3 is made up of 15 amino acids. The CDR3 is CASNSGISNHQPQHF. CDR3 bases: TGTGCCAGCAACTCCGGGATCTCCAACCATCAGCCCCAGCATTTT.

The genes are TRBV7-6 and TRBJ2-3, with 16 bases lining up with TRBD2. Trimming at V came to 3 bases and at J to 0 bases, leaving 9 bases not matched to a gene. The CDR3 runs 20 residues. CDR1 and CDR2 (germline): SGHVS, FNYEAQ. Here the CDR3 reads CASSFRAGTSGGASTDTQYF. CDR3 in DNA: TGTGCCAGCAGCTTTCGGGCCGGGACTAGCGGGGGGGCTAGCACAGATACGCAGTATTTT.

The rearrangement links TRBV5-4 to TRBJ1-1; tentative D call: TRBD1 (6 bases). Germline V gene sequence: CDR1 SGHNT, CDR2 YYREEE (reference sequence). Trimming removed 5 bases from V and 3 bases from J, with 11 bases in between. This CDR3 region has 13 residues. Written as DNA, the CDR3 is TGTGCCAGCAGAATACAGGGTCACACTGAAGCTTTCTTT. It translates to CASRIQGHTEAFF.

The chain links TRBV6-5 to TRBJ2-1; 8 nucleotides agree with TRBD2. The germline V gene encodes CDR1 MNHEY and CDR2 SVGAGI. Trimming at V came to 0 bases and at J to 8 bases, leaving 9 bases not matched to a gene. The CDR3 covers 16 residues. CDR3 residues: CASSYSSRGGLDEQFF. The CDR3 DNA sequence: TGTGCCAGCAGTTACTCTTCCCGGGGGGGGCTCGATGAGCAGTTCTTC.

The chain couples TRBV5-1 to TRBJ1-2; D perhaps matches TRBD1 (5 bases). CDR3 size: 16 residues. Germline CDR1 is SGHRS and CDR2 is YFSETQ. The ends were cut back, 4 bases at V and 2 bases at J, with 18 bases in the middle. The CDR3 coding sequence is TGCGCCAGCAGCCTGGGTGGGGCCCTGACCAACTATGGCTACACCTTC. It is translated as CASSLGGALTNYGYTF. Full variable domain (missing parts from reference TRBV5-1 and TRBJ1-2): KAGVTQTPRYLIKTRGQQVTLSCSPISGHRSVSWYQQTPGQGLQFLFEYFSETQRNKGNFPGRFSGRQFSNSRSEMNVSTLELGDSALYLCASSLGGALTNYGYTFGSGTRLTVV.

V usage is TRBV7-8 and J usage is TRBJ2-1; 7 bases match TRBD2. CDR1 and CDR2 from the germline V gene are SGHVS and FQNEAQ. J lost 6 bases, V lost 5 bases, and 13 bases had no gene match. The CDR3 loop spans 16 amino acids. This chain's CDR3 is CASSEGQGLSGNEQFF. Written as DNA, the CDR3 is TGTGCCAGCAGCGAAGGCCAGGGACTATCGGGCAATGAGCAGTTCTTC.

This clone occurred once. The chain is built from TRBV9 and TRBJ1-1, with D tentatively TRBD1 (5 bases). This CDR3 is built from 13 residues. V gave up 3 bases and J gave up 6 bases, with 12 bases separating them. Germline loops: CDR1 SGDLS, CDR2 YYNGEE. CDR3 in DNA: TGTGCCAGCAGCGCCGGGTGGGGGGCTGAAGCTTTCTTT. Protein product: CASSAGWGAEAFF.

J is TRBJ1-5 and V is TRBV11-2, with 8 nucleotides matching TRBD1. Germline CDR1 reads SGHAT; CDR2 reads FQNNGV. Trimming removed 5 bases from V and 6 bases from J; junction bases left unmatched: 6. CDR3 size: 14 residues. The CDR3 DNA sequence: TGTGCCAGCAGCCTCGACAGGGGCGGTCAGCCCCAGCATTTT. Protein sequence: CASSLDRGGQPQHF.

The rearrangement joins TRBV5-6 to TRBJ2-2; TRBD1 matches at 7 bases. This CDR3 has 16 amino acids. Per the germline V gene, CDR1 is SGHDT and CDR2 is YYEEEE. V lost 4 bases, J lost 3 bases, and 9 bases stayed unmatched. This CDR3 is CASSLRRQGYTGELFF. Here the CDR3 DNA reads TGTGCCAGCAGCCTAAGGAGACAGGGTTACACCGGGGAGCTGTTTTTT.

The chain employs TRBV18 and TRBJ1-3, with 10 bases matching TRBD1. J gave up 7 bases and V 3 bases, and 9 bases lay outside the gene matches. This CDR3 has 16 residues. Germline-derived CDR1 and CDR2 are KGHSH and LQKENI. The CDR3 protein is CASSPIPKGQGNTIYF. In DNA form, the CDR3 reads TGTGCCAGCTCACCCATCCCCAAGGGACAGGGGAACACCATATATTTT.

V is TRBV11-1 and J is TRBJ2-2; D might be TRBD1 (5 bases). The germline gives CDR1 SGHAT, CDR2 FQDESV (reference sequence). The germline V and J ends were trimmed by 5 bases and 5 bases, with 15 bases remaining between them. The CDR3 length is 15 residues. The CDR3 sequence: CASSDSQGRTGELFF. In DNA form, the CDR3 reads TGTGCCAGCAGCGATAGCCAGGGAAGGACCGGGGAGCTGTTTTTT.

The rearrangement joins TRBV3-1 (or the pseudogene TRBV3-2) to TRBJ2-7; TRBD2 aligns across 7 bases. The CDR3 is made up of 17 amino acids. Germline assignment: CDR1 LGHDT and CDR2 YNNKEL (reference sequence). The J segment lost 6 bases and the V segment lost 4 bases, leaving 18 bases of the junction unmatched. The DNA of the CDR3 is TGTGCCAGCAGCCTTGGACTAGTAGGCTCCCCTGGGGGCGAGCAGTACTTC. This sequence encodes CASSLGLVGSPGGEQYF.

V gene TRBV5-1 combines with J gene TRBJ1-4; 10 nucleotides match TRBD1. Per the germline V gene, CDR1 is SGHRS and CDR2 is YFSETQ. This CDR3 region has 13 residues. Germline trimming cut 7 bases from V and 4 bases from J; bases unmatched to any gene: 1. CDR3 sequence (DNA): TGCGCCAGCGGGACAGGGGATAATGAAAAACTGTTTTTT. Translated, it gives CASGTGDNEKLFF.